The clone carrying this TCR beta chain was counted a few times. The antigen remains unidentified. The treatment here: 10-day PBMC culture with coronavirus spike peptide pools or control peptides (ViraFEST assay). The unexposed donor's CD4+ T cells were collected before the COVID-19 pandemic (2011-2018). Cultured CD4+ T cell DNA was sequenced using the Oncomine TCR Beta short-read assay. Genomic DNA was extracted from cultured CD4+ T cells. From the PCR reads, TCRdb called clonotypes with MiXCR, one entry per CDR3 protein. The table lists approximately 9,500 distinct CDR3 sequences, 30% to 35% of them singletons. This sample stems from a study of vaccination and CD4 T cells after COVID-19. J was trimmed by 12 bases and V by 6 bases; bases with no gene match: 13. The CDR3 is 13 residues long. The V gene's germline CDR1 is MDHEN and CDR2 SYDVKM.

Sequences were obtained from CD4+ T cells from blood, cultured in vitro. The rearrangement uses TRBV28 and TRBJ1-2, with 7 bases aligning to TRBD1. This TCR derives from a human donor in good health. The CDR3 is CASSPNRGLGNTF. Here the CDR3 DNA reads TGTGCCAGCAGCCCAAACAGGGGACTGGGTAACACCTTC.